This record concerns one T cell receptor (beta chain) sequence. Categorization into cohorts depended on clinical history that participants reported. This record belongs to a study of blood T cell repertoires in COVID-19. V was cut by 6 bases and J by 9 bases, with 14 bases left in between. Germline V gene data show CDR1 as SNHLY and CDR2 as FYNNEI. The CDR3 totals 12 residues. Only in-frame clones appear in the TCRdb table, and some are missing; sequencing was by immunoSEQ multiplex PCR. Of 200,000 to 250,000 clones in the sample, about nine tenths are singletons; the top ten hold 3% to 3.5%. This receptor was taken from a woman aged 45-59 years in a cohort exposed to, infected with or recovered from COVID-19 (not recorded which). The rearrangement links TRBV2 to TRBJ1-1; D is undetermined. The sample consisted of PBMCs or T cells enriched from blood (not recorded which). The CDR3 DNA is TGTGCCAGCAGCCCACAGTCAGCACAAGCTTTCTTT. Protein sequence: CASSPQSAQAFF.